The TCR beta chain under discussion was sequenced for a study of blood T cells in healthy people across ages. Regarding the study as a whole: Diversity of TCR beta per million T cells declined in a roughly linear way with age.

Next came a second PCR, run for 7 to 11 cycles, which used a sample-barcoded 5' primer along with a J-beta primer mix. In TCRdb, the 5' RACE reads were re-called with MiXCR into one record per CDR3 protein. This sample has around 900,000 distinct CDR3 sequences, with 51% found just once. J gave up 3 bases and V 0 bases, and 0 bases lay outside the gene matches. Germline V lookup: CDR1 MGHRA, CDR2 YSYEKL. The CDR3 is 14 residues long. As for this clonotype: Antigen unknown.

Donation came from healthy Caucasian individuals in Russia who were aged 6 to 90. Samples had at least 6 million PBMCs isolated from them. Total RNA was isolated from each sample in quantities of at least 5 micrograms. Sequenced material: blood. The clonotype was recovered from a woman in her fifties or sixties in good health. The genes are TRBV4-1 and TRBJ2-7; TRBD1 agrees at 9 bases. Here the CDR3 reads CASSQEGQGYEQYF. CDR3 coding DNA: TGCGCCAGCAGCCAAGAGGGACAGGGCTACGAGCAGTACTTC.